Following are 20 T cell receptor beta chains from one sample sequenced in a study of blood T cells in healthy people across ages. Alongside a J-beta primer mix, a sample-barcoded 5' primer served in a second PCR lasting about 6 to 12 cycles. In TCRdb, the 5' RACE reads were re-called with MiXCR into one record per CDR3 protein. Here the sample spans roughly 1,000,000 distinct CDR3 sequences, less than 25% being singletons. These data were also filed under a second study, of T cells of mothers and their children.

Sequenced sample: blood. Receptors were obtained from a girl aged 2-10 years in good health.

This clonotype came up a few times. The chain has TRBV5-1 and TRBJ2-2, with D perhaps matching TRBD2 (6 bases). The length of the CDR3 is 15 residues. Trimming took off 0 bases at V and 1 base at J, with 7 bases between the two ends. Germline V lookup: CDR1 SGHRS, CDR2 YFSETQ. CDR3 residues: CASSLEAGNTGELFF. The CDR3 DNA reads as TGCGCCAGCAGCTTGGAAGCGGGGAACACCGGGGAGCTGTTTTTT.

This chain joins TRBV28 and TRBJ1-1; D remains ambiguous. Trimming took off 1 base at V and 5 bases at J, with 8 bases between the two ends. Germline CDR1 and CDR2: MDHEN and SYDVKM. The CDR3 contains 13 residues. The CDR3 sequence: CASSLFRQTEAFF. CDR3 DNA sequence: TGTGCCAGCAGTTTATTCCGGCAGACTGAAGCTTTCTTT.

This clonotype was seen a handful of times. V is TRBV27 and J is TRBJ2-5; tentative D call: TRBD2 (6 bases). Matching the DNA end better, TRBJ2-7 makes the J call doubtful. CDR3 length: 13 amino acids. CDR1 is MNHEY and CDR2 is SMNVEV in the germline V gene (reference sequence). CDR3: CASAPGAPYEQYF. CDR3 DNA sequence: TGTGCCAGCGCCCCGGGAGCCCCCTACGAGCAGTACTTC.

J is TRBJ2-1 and V is TRBV12-3 or TRBV12-4, with D perhaps TRBD2 (6 bases). The CDR3 extends over 15 amino acids. Trimming removed 3 bases at V and 0 bases at J, with 9 bases between. CDR3 amino acids: CASSFLGGSYNEQFF. Written as DNA, the CDR3 is TGTGCCAGCAGTTTTTTGGGGGGCTCCTACAATGAGCAGTTCTTC.

The chain uses TRBV12-3 or TRBV12-4 and TRBJ1-6, with 8 bases matching TRBD1. The V and J ends lost 4 bases and 6 bases, in that order; junction bases with no gene match: 8. This CDR3 region has 16 residues. CDR3 bases: TGTGCCAGCAGTTCCTTGCAGGGGGCCTCTAATTCACCCCTCCACTTT. The encoded protein is CASSSLQGASNSPLHF.

V gene TRBV4-1 combines with J gene TRBJ2-1, with D possibly matching TRBD2 (6 bases). The CDR3 covers 14 residues. CDR1 MGHRA and CDR2 YSYEKL come from the germline V gene. Trimming stripped 8 bases from V and 2 bases from J, with 13 bases between. This CDR3 reads CASGGGVTYNEQFF. Here the CDR3 DNA reads TGCGCCAGCGGGGGAGGAGTAACCTACAATGAGCAGTTCTTC.

This clonotype was counted a few times. This chain joins TRBV29-1 and TRBJ1-2, with D possibly matching TRBD1 (6 bases). The CDR3 length is 12 residues. Germline V gene lookup returns CDR1 SQVTM and CDR2 ANQGSEA. Deletions cut 6 bases from V and 2 bases from J, with 10 bases between. CDR3 in DNA: TGCAGCGTGGGGGCCAGCAACTATGGCTACACCTTC. Its translation is CSVGASNYGYTF.

V is TRBV7-2 and J is TRBJ1-3; a weak D match, TRBD1 (5 bases). The V end lost 0 bases, the J end lost 4 bases, and 13 bases lay between the germline ends. Germline V lookup: CDR1 SGHTA, CDR2 FQGNSA. The length of the CDR3 is 16 residues. CDR3 sequence (DNA): TGTGCCAGCAGCTTAGCCGCGACAGCGCCAGGAAACACCATATATTTT. This translates into CASSLAATAPGNTIYF.

The chain combines TRBV12-3 or TRBV12-4 with TRBJ1-1; unclear D gene. V lost 3 bases, J lost 4 bases, and 12 bases lay in between. There are 14 residues in the CDR3. As DNA, the CDR3 is TGTGCCAGCAGTTTTAATCGGGGAATCACTGAAGCTTTCTTT. Translation gives CASSFNRGITEAFF.

The chain is built from TRBV27 and TRBJ2-5, with a possible D match to TRBD2 (6 bases). The CDR3 runs to 14 residues. CDR1 and CDR2 from the germline V gene are MNHEY and SMNVEV (reference sequence). V lost 5 bases, J lost 5 bases, and 15 bases lay in between. CDR3 sequence: CASSRSTSMETQYF. CDR3 nucleotides: TGTGCCAGCAGTCGCTCGACTAGTATGGAGACCCAGTACTTC.

This clonotype came up a few times. The chain joins TRBV9 to TRBJ2-2; no definite D call. Between the trimmed V and J ends, which lost 0 bases and 5 bases, there was a span of 5 bases. The CDR3 consists of 13 residues. Germline V gives CDR1 SGDLS, CDR2 YYNGEE. The CDR3 DNA follows: TGTGCCAGCAGCGTAGATCTTACCGGGGAGCTGTTTTTT. The encoded protein is CASSVDLTGELFF.

The chain employs TRBV12-3 or TRBV12-4 and TRBJ2-1, with D possibly matching TRBD2 (5 bases). V lost 3 bases, J lost 4 bases, and 13 bases lay in between. CDR3 length: 15 amino acids. CDR3 protein: CASSLRSGPYNEQFF. The CDR3 nucleotides read TGTGCCAGCAGTTTGAGAAGCGGACCATACAATGAGCAGTTCTTC.

This chain links TRBV7-2 with TRBJ2-7, with 9 positions matching TRBD2. The length of the CDR3 is 16 residues. Germline CDR1 SGHTA, CDR2 FQGNSA. V dropped 4 bases and J dropped 3; count of bases not matched to a gene: 10. The CDR3 sequence: CASSSSGLAGIYEQYF. The CDR3 coding sequence is TGTGCCAGCAGCTCCTCCGGGCTAGCGGGAATCTACGAGCAGTACTTC.

This clonotype was found a few times. DNA for the CDR3: TGTGCCAGCAGCCATTTAGCGGGGGAACACAATGAGCAGTTCTTC. Translated: CASSHLAGEHNEQFF. The chain joins TRBV14 to TRBJ2-1; 9 bases match TRBD2. J gave up 5 bases and V 3 bases, and 5 bases lay outside the gene matches. This CDR3 has 15 residues. Germline V gene lookup returns CDR1 SGHDN and CDR2 FVKESK.

The rearrangement links TRBV7-9 to TRBJ2-2; TRBD1 might be the D (6 bases). Germline V gives CDR1 SEHNR, CDR2 FQNEAQ (reference sequence). Trimming took 5 bases from V and 0 from J, leaving 13 bases between them. CDR3 length: 16 residues. CDR3 sequence: CASSSRTDANTGELFF. The CDR3 bases are TGTGCCAGCAGCAGCCGGACAGACGCGAACACCGGGGAGCTGTTTTTT.

The gene calls are TRBV12-3 or TRBV12-4 and TRBJ2-3; 8 positions match TRBD2. V lost 3 bases, J lost 2 bases, and 7 bases stayed unmatched. This CDR3 comprises 16 residues. CDR3 amino acids: CASSFWEAGDTDTQYF. CDR3 DNA: TGTGCCAGCAGTTTTTGGGAAGCGGGGGACACAGATACGCAGTATTTT.

The chain recombines TRBV7-2 with TRBJ2-5, with D perhaps matching TRBD1 or TRBD2 (6 bases each). The J call is uncertain, as TRBJ2-7 better fits the DNA end. This CDR3 region has 15 residues. Germline values: CDR1 SGHTA, CDR2 FQGNSA. CDR3 residues: CASSLVTGAAYEQYF. In DNA, the CDR3 is TGTGCCAGCAGCTTAGTTACGGGGGCGGCCTACGAGCAGTACTTC.

The genes are TRBV4-2 and TRBJ1-3; D gene uncertain. From germline, CDR1 is LGHNA and CDR2 YNFKEQ. The CDR3 is 17 residues long. Trimming took 0 bases from V and 0 from J, leaving 12 bases between them. CDR3 sequence reads: CASSQEGYGVSGNTIYF. CDR3 sequence (DNA): TGTGCCAGCAGCCAAGAGGGGTATGGAGTCTCTGGAAACACCATATATTTT.

The V and J genes are TRBV6-1 and TRBJ2-5; 10 nucleotides agree with TRBD1. The DNA end is more similar to TRBJ2-1, so the J call may be wrong. CDR1 and CDR2 from the germline V gene are MNHNS and SASEGT. This CDR3 has 15 residues. The CDR3 region has the DNA TGTGCCAGCAGAAGCCTCTGGACAGGGGGAAATGAGCAGTTCTTC. The encoded protein is CASRSLWTGGNEQFF.

This chain connects TRBV27 to TRBJ2-1; the D gene is possibly TRBD2 (6 bases). The J call is doubtful: the DNA matches TRBJ2-7 better. The CDR3 spans 13 residues. Germline V CDR1 and CDR2: MNHEY, SMNVEV (reference sequence). For the CDR3, the DNA is TGTGCCAGCAGTTTCCTTCGCGGGGACGAGCAGTACTTC. It codes for CASSFLRGDEQYF.